A selection of T cell receptor beta chains follows, all from one sample in a study of blood T cell repertoires in COVID-19. Produced via immunoSEQ multiplex PCR; TCRdb's table is partial and in-frame only. The data show 15,000 to 18,000 clones, approximately 90% seen once. The sequenced material came from peripheral blood. Every receptor here comes from a man in his 60s with acute or convalescent COVID-19. Both conserved end residues are part of each CDR3. The D gene is left open where the match is weak.

d_gene: NA; v_gene: TRBV11-2; j_gene: TRBJ1-1; CDR3aa: CASSLRARGGEAFF
d_gene: NA; v_gene: TRBV19; j_gene: TRBJ2-7; CDR3aa: CASSWAGLSYEQYF
d_gene: TRBD2; v_gene: TRBV27; j_gene: TRBJ2-7; CDR3aa: CASSLYAGGKGLQGYEQYF
d_gene: NA; v_gene: TRBV5-5; j_gene: TRBJ1-6; CDR3aa: CASSAREDPNSPLHF
d_gene: TRBD2; v_gene: TRBV6-1; j_gene: TRBJ2-4; CDR3aa: CASSWGLAGGLQYF
d_gene: TRBD1; v_gene: TRBV6-2/TRBV6-3; j_gene: TRBJ1-6; CDR3aa: CASSSGQGHNSPLHF
d_gene: NA; v_gene: TRBV7-2; j_gene: TRBJ2-7; CDR3aa: CASSLSNEQYF
d_gene: NA; v_gene: TRBV7-9; j_gene: TRBJ2-7; CDR3aa: CASSLAGRYEQYF
d_gene: NA; v_gene: TRBV7-3; j_gene: TRBJ2-3; CDR3aa: CASSIAFTDTQYF
d_gene: NA; v_gene: TRBV4-3; j_gene: TRBJ1-5; CDR3aa: CASREGGPYSNQPQHF
d_gene: TRBD1; v_gene: TRBV11-2; j_gene: TRBJ2-1; CDR3aa: CASSYSGTDNEQFF
d_gene: NA; v_gene: TRBV18; j_gene: TRBJ2-3; CDR3aa: CASSPRTFTDTQYF
d_gene: NA; v_gene: TRBV3-1/TRBV3-2; j_gene: TRBJ1-6; CDR3aa: CASSQDFTGRSPLHF
d_gene: NA; v_gene: TRBV7-3; j_gene: TRBJ2-2; CDR3aa: CASSPPGSTRSRTGELFF
d_gene: NA; v_gene: TRBV19; j_gene: TRBJ2-7; CDR3aa: CASSLTSSSVYEQYF
d_gene: TRBD2; v_gene: TRBV7-8; j_gene: TRBJ2-7; CDR3aa: CASSLGLADVYEQYF
d_gene: TRBD2; v_gene: TRBV7-2; j_gene: TRBJ2-7; CDR3aa: CASSPGLAGGEQYF
d_gene: NA; v_gene: TRBV9; j_gene: TRBJ2-7; CDR3aa: CASSVRGKSAYEQYF
d_gene: NA; v_gene: TRBV6-6; j_gene: TRBJ1-4; CDR3aa: CASTKNSQSGEKLFF
d_gene: TRBD2; v_gene: TRBV7-6; j_gene: TRBJ2-2; CDR3aa: CASSLGMTSGPNTGELFF
d_gene: TRBD1; v_gene: TRBV30; j_gene: TRBJ1-6; CDR3aa: CAWRAGTGLRLGLHF
d_gene: NA; v_gene: TRBV3-1/TRBV3-2; j_gene: TRBJ1-5; CDR3aa: CASSQLGGPGNQPQHF
d_gene: TRBD2; v_gene: TRBV9; j_gene: TRBJ2-2; CDR3aa: CASSSGETSYTGELFF
d_gene: NA; v_gene: TRBV19; j_gene: TRBJ2-7; CDR3aa: CASSDTDNEEQYF
d_gene: TRBD1; v_gene: TRBV2; j_gene: TRBJ2-1; CDR3aa: CASSRDRVGEQFF
d_gene: TRBD1; v_gene: TRBV2; j_gene: TRBJ2-5; CDR3aa: CASSDQRTGGETQYF
d_gene: NA; v_gene: TRBV19; j_gene: TRBJ2-6; CDR3aa: CASSIRSSGANVLTF
d_gene: NA; v_gene: TRBV4-2; j_gene: TRBJ2-1; CDR3aa: CASSQDVSGSNEQFF
d_gene: NA; v_gene: TRBV7-3; j_gene: TRBJ2-6; CDR3aa: CASSPLPPGTGANVLTF
d_gene: TRBD1; v_gene: TRBV2; j_gene: TRBJ1-5; CDR3aa: CASSDLHSTGSNQPQHF
d_gene: NA; v_gene: TRBV6-2/TRBV6-3; j_gene: TRBJ2-4; CDR3aa: CASSYGGPGGVIQYF
d_gene: TRBD1; v_gene: TRBV5-1; j_gene: TRBJ2-3; CDR3aa: CASSLGQGADTQYF
d_gene: NA; v_gene: TRBV10-1; j_gene: TRBJ2-7; CDR3aa: CASSVLSGTSYEQYF
d_gene: NA; v_gene: TRBV28; j_gene: TRBJ1-5; CDR3aa: CASTLLWQGRGQPQHF
d_gene: TRBD1; v_gene: TRBV5-1; j_gene: TRBJ2-7; CDR3aa: CASSLARGTGGMYEQYF
d_gene: NA; v_gene: TRBV11-2; j_gene: TRBJ2-2; CDR3aa: CASSLGLGNTGELFF
d_gene: TRBD2; v_gene: TRBV6-5; j_gene: TRBJ2-7; CDR3aa: CARLARYSSYEQYF
d_gene: NA; v_gene: TRBV6-5; j_gene: TRBJ2-7; CDR3aa: CASSYSGRGIFYEQYF
d_gene: TRBD2; v_gene: TRBV5-4; j_gene: TRBJ2-5; CDR3aa: CASSPTGGETQYF
d_gene: TRBD1; v_gene: TRBV7-2; j_gene: TRBJ1-4; CDR3aa: CASSSRTGTNEKLFF
d_gene: TRBD1; v_gene: TRBV6-2/TRBV6-3; j_gene: TRBJ2-1; CDR3aa: CASSSTKRGHEQFF
d_gene: NA; v_gene: TRBV9; j_gene: TRBJ1-5; CDR3aa: CASSVGGIGNQPQHF
d_gene: NA; v_gene: TRBV6-5; j_gene: TRBJ2-2; CDR3aa: CASSYSGGHDTGELFF
d_gene: NA; v_gene: TRBV15; j_gene: TRBJ1-5; CDR3aa: CATSRQGAYQPQHF
d_gene: NA; v_gene: TRBV7-5; j_gene: TRBJ1-2; CDR3aa: CVRSLALTGSYYGYTF
d_gene: NA; v_gene: TRBV7-9; j_gene: TRBJ1-4; CDR3aa: CASSFEATNEKLFF
d_gene: TRBD2; v_gene: TRBV7-8; j_gene: TRBJ2-2; CDR3aa: CASSQLAIGNTGELFF
d_gene: NA; v_gene: TRBV10-2; j_gene: TRBJ1-4; CDR3aa: CASRGQGGNEKLFF
d_gene: NA; v_gene: TRBV7-8; j_gene: TRBJ1-1; CDR3aa: CASSLSRLPIIMNTEAFF
d_gene: TRBD2; v_gene: TRBV28; j_gene: TRBJ2-3; CDR3aa: CASSGSSGSGTDTQYF
d_gene: TRBD2; v_gene: TRBV9; j_gene: TRBJ2-5; CDR3aa: CASSVGVAGDPGQETQYF
d_gene: NA; v_gene: TRBV4-3; j_gene: TRBJ1-1; CDR3aa: CASSQEGGTRGNTEAFF
d_gene: TRBD2; v_gene: TRBV30; j_gene: TRBJ2-2; CDR3aa: CAWSRLAVTGELFF
d_gene: NA; v_gene: TRBV19; j_gene: TRBJ1-2; CDR3aa: CASSLGHSYGYTF
d_gene: NA; v_gene: TRBV19; j_gene: TRBJ1-6; CDR3aa: CASSSGVTLHF